A single TCR beta chain is shown here with its context. This record comes from a study of T-cell reconstitution after alpha-beta-depleted transplantation in children. This sample's TCRbeta library carried unique molecular identifier barcodes. MiXCR, applied by TCRdb to the PCR reads, yields one record per CDR3 protein. The repertoire holds 490,000 or so distinct CDR3 sequences, with approximately 12% as singletons. V lost 10 bases and J lost 2, with 11 bases in between. CDR3 length: 13 residues. Looked up from germline, CDR1 is ENHRY and CDR2 is SYGVKD. The chain carries TRBV10-3 and TRBJ2-2, with D possibly TRBD2 on 5 matching bases. This TCR was recovered from a human donor who donated a stem cell graft to a child with combined immunodeficiency. The sequenced sample was PBMCs from the stem cell graft donor, obtained from the stem cell graft. The CDR3 region is CATFGDNTGELFF. The CDR3 DNA reads TGTGCCACCTTCGGGGATAACACCGGGGAGCTGTTTTTT.